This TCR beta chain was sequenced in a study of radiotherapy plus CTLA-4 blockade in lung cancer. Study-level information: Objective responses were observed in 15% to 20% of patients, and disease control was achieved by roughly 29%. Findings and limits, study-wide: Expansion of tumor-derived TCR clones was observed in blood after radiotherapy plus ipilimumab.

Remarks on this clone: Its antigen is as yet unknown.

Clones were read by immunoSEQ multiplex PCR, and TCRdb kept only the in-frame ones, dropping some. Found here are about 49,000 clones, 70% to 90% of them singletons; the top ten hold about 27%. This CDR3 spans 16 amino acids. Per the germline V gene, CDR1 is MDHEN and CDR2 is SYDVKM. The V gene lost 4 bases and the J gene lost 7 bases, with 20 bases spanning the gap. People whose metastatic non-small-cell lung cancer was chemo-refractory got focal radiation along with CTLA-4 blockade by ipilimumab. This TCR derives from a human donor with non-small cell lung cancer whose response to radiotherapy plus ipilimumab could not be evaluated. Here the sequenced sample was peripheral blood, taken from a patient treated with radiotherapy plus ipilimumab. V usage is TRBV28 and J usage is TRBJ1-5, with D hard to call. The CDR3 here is CASSSLSPDPKQPQHF. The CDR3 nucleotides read TGTGCCAGCAGTTCCCTAAGTCCCGATCCCAAACAGCCCCAGCATTTT.